The TCR beta chain under discussion was sequenced for a study of cytomegalovirus exposure and HLA in healthy donors listed by TCRdb under 2017. With regard to the full study: In an earlier analysis of under 750 of the donors, 250 to 350 Gb of sequence data and some 120 million unique TCR beta sequences from 150 million to 200 million T cells were reported. An early release that covered more than 550 HLA-typed donors contained approximately 300 gigabases of sequencing data and 85 million to 100 million unique TCR sequences. Of the 300 to 500 genotyped donors, approximately 80% were placed in the genetic ancestry cluster associated with self-reported Caucasian donors. The study aimed to test whether signatures of past pathogen exposure could be identified by cataloging public T cell receptors. The study used immunosequencing to profile the T cell repertoires of 600 to 850 subjects and linked those repertoires to cytomegalovirus serostatus. A separate validation cohort of roughly 130 different subjects was used in addition to the 666-subject first cohort. The study combined high-throughput TCR immunosequencing, statistical association of individual TCRs with disease status, and machine learning to predict cytomegalovirus infection status. A later analysis re-examined previously published TCR beta repertoires from about 700 donors and added high-resolution HLA genotyping to investigate patterns of TCR occurrence. Rather than drawing on any new phenotypic data, the later analysis identified candidate immune exposures from TCR beta sequences and the way those sequences occurred across donors. An earlier analysis of roughly 600 of the donors used high-throughput TCR beta sequencing to judge whether each TCR beta V gene segment behaved as functional or pseudogenic. Donor age, sex, ethnicity and CMV serostatus were compiled together with the repertoire data. A later genetic analysis used genome-wide SNP genotypes for about 60% of the 666 donors, treating that subset as a discovery cohort. All discovery cohort repertoires had been generated using a single sequencing platform. Both class I and class II loci were covered by HLA typing, at four-digit resolution. The number of donors typed differed by locus, with roughly 629-640 for A, B, C, DRB1 and DQB1, approximately 500 for DQA1, over 600 for DPA1, and some 440 for DPB1. Because of strong linkage in the cohort, roughly five DR-DQ haplotypes were treated as single units for association and clustering. On average, 235,054 unique TCR beta nucleotide sequences were sequenced per donor among about 400 genotyped donors of the cohort, with around 19% of those sequences being non-productive. Summary of the overall study and its limitations: Across donors, most TCR sequences were observed very rarely, whereas some public TCRs were present in many individuals. Cytomegalovirus status was reported to be diagnosed by the classifier with high specificity and sensitivity in both the original and validation cohorts. In an earlier analysis of about 600 of the donors, most TCR beta V segments appeared in productive rearrangements about 90% or about 30% of the time, broadly matching IMGT annotations. According to the authors, the approach could potentially be generalized to other disease states and immunological phenotypes. Because the 87-base-pair reads could not distinguish some IMGT-functional V segments, including TRBV6-2 and TRBV6-3, those segments were excluded. V-gene and J-gene trimming of TCR beta chains was associated with a missense DCLRE1C variant in a later genetic analysis, and the association was replicated in an independent cohort. A later analysis found that most CMV-associated TCR beta chains appeared HLA-restricted, with HLA associations seemingly driven largely by CMV exposure. Because HLA typing was missing for some donors at each locus, association tests included only the typed subset. The presence/absence analyses assumed that sequencing depth was roughly uniform across donors, and that assumption may not be true. At a false discovery rate of 0.05, a later analysis linked approximately 18,000 TCR beta sequences to specific HLA alleles. In a later analysis, TCR association rates were found to vary across HLA loci, with the most associated TCRs seen for DRB1 alleles and the fewest for HLA-C alleles. In a later analysis, several top co-occurrence clusters were reported to appear linked to parvovirus B19, influenza, CMV and Epstein-Barr virus. In the study, about 150 TCR beta chains were listed as associated with cytomegalovirus. CMV serostatus was the only immune exposure information available for the cohort. This cohort had only TCR beta chains sequenced, and the lack of alpha or paired-chain data limited which features could be detected. When HLA alleles, especially DR and DQ, strongly co-occurred, attributing TCR associations to individual alleles was difficult. Fewer than 20 rarely observed V segments, including chromosome 9 orphons, were excluded from the earlier analysis of about 500 of the donors because counts were too low. A further reported finding was that TCR beta sequences accurately predicted the HLA-A and HLA-B alleles for most subjects in the first cohort. In vitro tests confirmed that a few of the cytomegalovirus-associated TCR beta chains recognize cytomegalovirus antigens. The sequencing pipeline was judged likely to have produced a cluster of highly shared sequence variants as a technical artifact. A later analysis found that HLA-associated TCR beta chains were more clonally expanded and had lower generation probabilities than equally common non-associated chains. Linkage disequilibrium might explain the correlated functional status among segregating V segments, but an unknown experimental factor could not be excluded. In a later genetic analysis, fewer N-insertions in productive TCRs were reported among donors in an Asian-associated ancestry cluster than the roughly 700-donor mean.

The CDR3 runs 17 amino acids, cysteine and phenylalanine included. The entry retains the CDR3 DNA only, 51 bases that are in frame from base 1. V trim: 0 bases; J trim: 2 bases; unmatched bases: 5. For CDR1 and CDR2, the germline V gene lists SGHRS and YFSETQ. Libraries came from the immunoSEQ multiplex PCR assay. A mixture of 60 forward primers for TCR Vbeta segments and 13 reverse primers for TCR Jbeta segments was used in the multiplex PCR. Amplification of the CDR3 region of rearranged TCR beta genes was performed with a multiplex PCR assay on genomic DNA. Amplified TCR beta libraries were sequenced as 87-base-pair reads on the Illumina HiSeq System. Per the original workflow: Across the 600 to 700 repertoires, a later analysis counted 60 million to 90 million unique TCR beta chains, 9.5 million to 13 million of which were shared by at least two donors. A nearest-neighbor algorithm error-corrected the raw reads and collapsed the reads into unique sequences, merging closely related sequences to remove PCR and sequencing errors. CDR3 sequences were aligned to IMGT reference sequences to assign V, D and J gene segments. For a sequence to be retained, at least a six-nucleotide match to both a V gene segment and a J gene segment was required. A rearrangement was called productive if the CDR3 had no stop codons and remained in frame with V and J, and every other rearrangement was called non-productive. Following IMGT convention, CDR3 was defined as the stretch from the second conserved V-encoded cysteine up to the conserved J-encoded phenylalanine. In an earlier analysis of more than 550 of the donors, sequences lacking an unambiguous match to a single V gene segment were excluded. An earlier analysis of 550 to 650 of the donors classified V segments as functional when productive rearrangements were above 56.7% and as segregating when the standard deviation between donors was above 5%. A statistical classification framework was developed to diagnose cytomegalovirus status using the catalog of TCR beta chain sequences. In a later analysis, V and J genes were assigned by comparing TCR nucleotide sequences against IMGT/GENE-DB human TR gene sequences. In a later analysis, CDR3 sequences and most-parsimonious VDJ recombination scenarios were assigned using the TCRdist pipeline. In a later analysis, every TCR beta chain was defined by the combination of its CDR3 amino acid sequence and its V-gene family, and reads without a unique V-gene family were dropped. To address suspected cross-contamination and a sequencing artifact, a later analysis removed roughly 580 highly shared, low-generation-probability nucleotide sequences. A later analysis calculated a clonal expansion index for each public chain from normalized within-repertoire ranks of inferred template counts. A later analysis computed generation probabilities with a VDJ recombination model fitted to out-of-frame rearrangements, and checked the results against IGoR. In a later analysis, hypergeometric tests were used to score TCR-TCR, TCR-HLA and TCR-CMV co-occurrence, with a repertoire-size bias correction applied to TCR pairs. False discovery rates were estimated in a later analysis by permuting HLA or CMV assignments 20 times. In a later analysis, co-occurring TCRs were grouped with DBSCAN, and TCRdist sequence similarity was added when clustering was performed within HLA-allele-positive subsets. For co-occurrence clustering, repertoires with fewer than 30,000 or more than 120,000 public chains were excluded, along with 5 or 6 repertoires with anomalous nucleotide sharing. The clones in this table, taken by TCRdb from immuneACCESS, are in-frame only. Not every clone is retained; where verified, under half of the shortfall comes from an unresolved V gene, and the cause of the rest is unknown. V and J calls and clone size are as listed in that table; D and trimming were resolved from the DNA. Here the sample has about 160,000 clones; roughly 80% occur a single time. 8.5% of the sample lies in the top ten.

Comments on this clone: Its antigen is currently not known. Base qualities are missing; no much larger clone stands one base away.

The cohort was made up of several hundred healthy bone marrow donors. At the time of sampling, every cohort member was nominally healthy, though immune exposures that went unrecorded were likely present. The donor was CMV seropositive and was included in the group of approximately 300 seropositive cohort members. A peripheral blood sample was provided by each donor, and peripheral blood mononuclear cells were used for TCR beta sequencing. Genomic DNA extraction from the blood cell samples was performed with the Qiagen DNeasy Blood Extraction Kit. The sequencing sample was made of PBMCs. This sequence uses TRBV5-1 and TRBJ2-1, and 10 junctional nucleotides match TRBD2. The source is a male donor in good health and CMV-seropositive. The CDR3 protein: CASSLAGTSVPYNEQFF. The DNA is TGCGCCAGCAGCTTGGCCGGGACTAGCGTCCCCTACAATGAGCAGTTCTTC.